Below are 19 T cell receptor beta chains sequenced from a single sample in a study of T cells in women clearing cervical HPV infection. Clones were read by immunoSEQ multiplex PCR, and TCRdb kept only the in-frame ones, dropping some. In all, the sample yields 30,000 to 35,000 clones. Sample: blood buffy coat. All receptors derive from a woman aged 18 to 75 with a cervical HPV16 infection that either progressed to CIN3+ or cleared (not recorded which).

Comment on this clone: The observed sequence ends 3 residues before the CDR3 terminus, with the missing tail filled in from the germline J gene. The J gene is TRBJ2-7, the V gene TRBV7-2, with D possibly being TRBD2 (5 bases). CDR3 length: 12 residues. The V gene's germline CDR1 is SGHTA and CDR2 FQGNSA. V was clipped by 3 bases and J by 6 bases, with 9 bases between them. CDR3 residues: CASSFAGGEQYF. CDR3 DNA (partial): TGTGCCAGCAGCTTCGCAGGAGGCGAG.

A word on this clone: The CDR3 end lies 3 residues beyond the end of the read and is filled in from the germline J gene. The genes are TRBV2 and TRBJ1-2; D is unresolved. CDR3 length equals 12 residues. The V gene's germline CDR1 is SNHLY and CDR2 FYNNEI. The sequenced part of the CDR3 DNA is TGTGCCAGCAGTGAAAAGTTGAGGGGC. This sequence encodes CASSEKLRG. The CDR3 in its entirety is CASSEKLRGYTF.

A remark on this clone: The read stops 3 residues short of the end of the CDR3; the missing end is completed from the germline J gene. The J gene is TRBJ2-7, the V gene TRBV7-2, with D unresolved. In germline, CDR1 is SGHTA, CDR2 FQGNSA. The CDR3 is 14 residues long. Trimming removed 5 bases from V and 2 bases from J, with 13 bases in between. The part of the CDR3 DNA that was read is TGTGCCAGCAGCCCCCAATTACTTACCTACGAG. Its translation: CASSPQLLTYE. The whole CDR3 protein reads CASSPQLLTYEQYF.

On this clone: The read ends 3 residues early relative to the CDR3; the germline J gene fills the gap. This chain uses TRBV10-1 with TRBJ2-7; 10 nucleotides align to TRBD1. CDR1 WNHNN and CDR2 SYGVQD come from the germline V gene (reference sequence). V gave up 4 bases and J gave up 5 bases; unmatched junction bases: 8. CDR3 length: 15 residues. CDR3 DNA (partial): TGCGCCAGCAGTGGGGCCGGGACAGGGGTCCACGAG. This sequence encodes CASSGAGTGVHE. The entire CDR3 sequence reads CASSGAGTGVHEQYF.

As regards this clone: Coverage ceases 3 residues before the CDR3 finishes, and the germline J gene fills in the end. The chain employs TRBV19 and TRBJ2-7; 8 nucleotides line up with TRBD1. CDR1 is LNHDA, CDR2 SQIVND, per germline (reference sequence). This CDR3 contains 15 residues. The V and J ends lost 4 bases and 5 bases, in that order; junction bases with no gene match: 10. The CDR3 loop reads CASSKSGQGADEQYF. Incomplete CDR3 DNA: TGTGCCAGTAGTAAATCCGGGCAGGGGGCCGACGAG.

Concerning this clone itself: The sequenced fragment ends 3 residues before the CDR3 boundary, so the rest is inferred from the germline J gene. The chain couples TRBV29-1 to TRBJ1-1, with D possibly TRBD1 on 5 matching bases. The CDR3 covers 13 residues. The V and J ends lost 4 bases and 0 bases respectively, with 9 bases between them. CDR1 is SQVTM and CDR2 is ANQGSEA in the germline V gene. The sequenced CDR3 bases are TGCAGCGTTGTATGGGGCATGAACACTGAA. Protein sequence: CSVVWGMNTE. The whole CDR3 is CSVVWGMNTEAFF.

About this clone: The CDR3 extends 3 residues past the end of the read, so its final part is completed from the germline J gene. The chain uses TRBV7-3 and TRBJ2-6; TRBD2 matches 8 bases. The CDR3 spans 17 residues. Germline V gene sequence: CDR1 SGHTA, CDR2 FQGTGA. Trimming cost V 5 bases and J 0 bases; bases outside gene matches: 6. Incomplete CDR3 DNA: TGTGCCAGCAGCGACAGCGGGAGCAGCTCTGGGGCCAACGTC. Amino acid sequence: CASSDSGSSSGANV. The full-length CDR3 reads as CASSDSGSSSGANVLTF.

Turning to this clone: The sequence runs out 3 residues before the end of the CDR3; the remainder is reconstructed from the germline J gene. The rearrangement uses TRBV20-1 and TRBJ2-4, with TRBD2 matching over 8 bases. CDR1 and CDR2 from the germline V gene are DFQATT and SNEGSKA (reference sequence). This CDR3 has 17 amino acids. Germline trimming cut 0 bases from V and 0 bases from J; bases unmatched to any gene: 7. The chain's CDR3 is CSARDWSGGQAKNIQYF. The CDR3 DNA, read in part, is TGCAGTGCTAGAGATTGGTCGGGGGGGCAAGCCAAAAACATT.

To note about this clone: The CDR3 is cut off 3 residues early in the read; its end comes from the germline J gene. The V gene is TRBV6-2 or TRBV6-3, the J gene TRBJ1-5; D is ambiguous. The CDR3 totals 13 residues. CDR1 and CDR2 from the germline V gene are MNHEY and SVGEGT. Trimming shortened V by 2 bases and J by 9 bases, and 11 bases separated the two germline ends. The part of the CDR3 DNA that was read is TGTGCCAGCAGTTACAATTTTGGGCTGCCC. As protein: CASSYNFGLP. In full, the CDR3 reads CASSYNFGLPQHF.

Turning to this clone: The CDR3 end falls 3 residues outside the read, so it is completed with the germline J gene. The chain has TRBV2 and TRBJ2-1; 10 bases fit TRBD2. This CDR3 region has 16 residues. V lost 5 bases and J lost 5; bases outside the gene matches: 9. The germline gives CDR1 SNHLY, CDR2 FYNNEI. The covered CDR3 bases are TGTGCCAGCAGTCTAGCTGGACTAGCGGCAAACAATGAG. Protein sequence: CASSLAGLAANNE. The CDR3 in its entirety is CASSLAGLAANNEQFF.

Remarks on this clone: The CDR3 end falls 3 residues outside the read, so it is completed with the germline J gene. This specimen includes other DNA sequences encoding the same CDR3. J is TRBJ1-3 and V is TRBV19; 8 nucleotides agree with TRBD1. The CDR3 is 15 residues long. CDR1 and CDR2 from the germline V gene are LNHDA and SQIVND (reference sequence). V lost 6 bases, J lost 0 bases, and 4 bases stayed unmatched. CDR3 bases read: TGTGCCAGTAGGCAGGGGGCAACCTCTGGAAACACC. Its protein product is CASRQGATSGNT. The entire CDR3 reads CASRQGATSGNTIYF.

About this clone itself: The read halts 3 residues ahead of the CDR3 end, with the missing end drawn from the germline J gene. This chain connects TRBV7-6 to TRBJ2-7; D might be TRBD2 (5 bases). CDR1 and CDR2 (germline): SGHVS, FNYEAQ. Trimming removed 1 base from V and 2 bases from J, with 18 bases in between. The CDR3 has 17 residues. This chain's CDR3 is CASSLGGPSGLPYEQYF. Incomplete CDR3 DNA: TGTGCCAGCAGCTTAGGTGGCCCATCGGGGTTACCCTACGAG.

A note on this clone: The read gets to within 3 residues of the CDR3 end, and the germline J gene fills in the rest. The chain has TRBV5-1 and TRBJ2-5, with a possible D match to TRBD2 (7 bases). Germline CDR1 and CDR2: SGHRS and YFSETQ. The V end was cut by 4 bases, the J end by 5 bases, with 18 bases between. CDR3 length equals 15 residues. The sequenced CDR3 bases are TGCGCCAGCAGCCCGGAGGGGGGGCGCTTGGAGACC. The encoded protein is CASSPEGGRLET. The full-length CDR3 reads as CASSPEGGRLETQYF.

With respect to this clone: The read ends 3 residues shy of where the CDR3 ends; the end is completed using the germline J gene. This sequence joins TRBV20-1 and TRBJ1-2; 9 bases line up with TRBD1. The V segment lost 4 bases and the J segment 6 bases; nucleotides outside the gene matches: 9. Germline lookup yields CDR1 DFQATT and CDR2 SNEGSKA (reference sequence). This CDR3 has 14 residues. The CDR3 here is CSATGTGNLNGYTF. The sequenced part of the CDR3 DNA is TGCAGTGCTACCGGGACAGGGAATTTGAATGGC.

Details on this clone: The read terminates 3 residues ahead of where the CDR3 ends, so the germline J gene completes it. The chain links TRBV20-1 to TRBJ2-7; 10 bases are a match to TRBD2. The trim removed 4 bases at V and 2 bases at J, leaving 11 bases unmatched. The germline CDR1 and CDR2 sequences are DFQATT and SNEGSKA (reference sequence). There are 16 residues in the CDR3. The CDR3 protein is CSATRTSGIRPYEQYF. The sequenced part of the CDR3 DNA is TGCAGTGCTACCCGGACTAGCGGCATTCGACCCTACGAG.

Remarks on this clone: The sequence runs out 3 residues before the end of the CDR3; the remainder is reconstructed from the germline J gene. The chain carries TRBV11-3 and TRBJ1-1; D gene ambiguous. Between the trimmed V and J ends, which lost 8 bases and 6 bases, there was a span of 16 bases. The CDR3 runs 13 residues. The germline V gene encodes CDR1 SGHNT and CDR2 YENEEA. The CDR3 sequence: CASGIPRRAEAFF. The sequenced part of the CDR3 DNA is TGTGCCAGCGGAATACCTCGGAGGGCTGAA.

On this clone: With the read ending 3 residues before the CDR3 end, the germline J gene is used to fill in that end. This chain links TRBV7-9 with TRBJ2-1; D is ambiguous. CDR3 size: 13 residues. Per the germline V gene, CDR1 is SEHNR and CDR2 is FQNEAQ (reference sequence). V lost 3 bases and J lost 0, with 3 bases in between. The CDR3 here is CASSFSSYNEQFF. The CDR3 DNA, read in part, is TGTGCCAGCAGCTTCAGCTCCTACAATGAG.

Points on this clone: Read data end 3 residues before the CDR3 end; the end is taken from the germline J gene. The chain is built from TRBV28 and TRBJ1-1; no firm D call. The CDR3 consists of 12 residues. Trimming stripped 8 bases from V and 6 bases from J, with 13 bases between. The germline gives CDR1 MDHEN, CDR2 SYDVKM. This CDR3 is CASEDPDSEAFF. Incomplete CDR3 DNA: TGTGCCAGCGAAGACCCGGACTCTGAA.

With respect to this clone: The missing CDR3 end, 3 residues past where the read stops, is filled in from the germline J gene. The rearrangement uses TRBV5-4 and TRBJ1-1; D is undetermined. Trimming took off 4 bases at V and 3 bases at J, with 16 bases between the two ends. Germline CDR1 is SGHNT and CDR2 is YYREEE (reference sequence). The CDR3 has 15 amino acids. The CDR3 bases that were read are TGTGCCAGCAGCGCCTGGAGGATGCGGGACACTGAA. The encoded protein is CASSAWRMRDTE. The complete CDR3 reads CASSAWRMRDTEAFF. The full variable domain, rest sourced from reference TRBV5-4 and TRBJ1-1, is ETGVTQSPTHLIKTRGQQVTLRCSSQSGHNTVSWYQQALGQGPQFIFQYYREEENGRGNFPPRFSGLQFPNYSSELNVNALELDDSALYLCASSAWRMRDTEAFFGQGTRLTVV.